This is a list of T cell receptor beta chains from one sample in a study of neurological immune-mediated disorders. Via MiXCR, TCRdb re-called the 5' RACE reads, giving one row per CDR3 protein. The table has approximately 37,000 distinct CDR3 sequences, about 3.3% seen once. Sequencing input: PBMCs. The receptors originated from a woman aged 55 to 70 with multiple sclerosis. CDR3s include the opening cysteine and the closing phenylalanine or tryptophan. A D gene is named only where the DNA matches it firmly. Clone sizes are given selectively: once, few, many, or a class where the clone is expanded.

length: 13; D: .; J: TRBJ2-7; size: many; V: TRBV3-1; DNA: TGTGCCAGCAGCCAAGGTCGAGGGGTCGAGCAGTACTTC; CDR3: CASSQGRGVEQYF
length: 13; D: TRBD1; J: TRBJ1-2; size: many; V: TRBV12-3/TRBV12-4; DNA: TGTGCCAGCAGTTCCGACAGGGCTTATGGCTACACCTTC; CDR3: CASSSDRAYGYTF
length: 18; D: TRBD1; J: TRBJ2-5; size: few; V: TRBV7-6; DNA: TGTGCCAGCAGCTTCTTTTTTAGGGACAGGGTTATCGGAGAGACCCAGTACTTC; CDR3: CASSFFFRDRVIGETQYF
length: 16; D: .; J: TRBJ1-6; size: many; V: TRBV2; DNA: TGTGCCAGCAGTCCAGACACCCCAAGGGCTAATTCACCCCTCCACTTT; CDR3: CASSPDTPRANSPLHF
length: 17; D: .; J: TRBJ1-4; size: many; V: TRBV18; DNA: TGTGCCAGCTCACCTAGCTCCTCGGCAGCCTTAAATGAAAAACTGTTTTTT; CDR3: CASSPSSSAALNEKLFF
length: 12; D: .; J: TRBJ1-1; size: many; V: TRBV5-1; DNA: TGCGCCAGCAGCTTGTCGGGGGGTGAAGCTTTCTTT; CDR3: CASSLSGGEAFF
length: 14; D: .; J: TRBJ1-5; size: many; V: TRBV20-1; DNA: TGCAGTGCTAGAGCCGGGGGGAACAATCAGCCCCAGCATTTT; CDR3: CSARAGGNNQPQHF
length: 13; D: .; J: TRBJ1-1; size: many; V: TRBV7-6; DNA: TGTGCCAGCAGCGTGGACCGGGGCACTGAAGCTTTCTTT; CDR3: CASSVDRGTEAFF
length: 15; D: TRBD1; J: TRBJ2-7; size: many; V: TRBV7-2; DNA: TGTGCCAGCAGCAACCTCCGACAGGGGGCGGTCGAGCAGTACTTC; CDR3: CASSNLRQGAVEQYF
length: 15; D: .; J: TRBJ2-7; size: many; V: TRBV11-2; DNA: TGTGCCAGCAGCTTAGGATCGACGGAAAGGTACGAGCAGTACTTC; CDR3: CASSLGSTERYEQYF
length: 14; D: .; J: TRBJ2-2; size: few; V: TRBV5-1; DNA: TGCGCCAGCAGCTTGGGATACAACACCGGGGAGCTGTTTTTT; CDR3: CASSLGYNTGELFF
length: 12; D: .; J: TRBJ2-7; size: .; V: TRBV2; DNA: TGTGCCAGCAGTGAACATGCGGGGGAGCAGTACTTC; CDR3: CASSEHAGEQYF